These T cell receptor beta chains were read from a single sample in a study of blood T cell repertoires in COVID-19. Profiled with immunoSEQ multiplex PCR; TCRdb holds only in-frame clones, not every one. The sample consists of 150,000 to 200,000 clones, approximately 90% of them appearing once. The sequenced sample was peripheral blood. These receptors came from a woman between 45 and 65 years old with acute or convalescent COVID-19. CDR3s include the opening cysteine and the closing phenylalanine or tryptophan. A D gene is named only where the DNA matches it firmly. Size is omitted from some rows. Given values are once, few, many or a class for expanded clones.

TRBV27	NA	TRBJ2-5	once	TGTGCCAGCAGTTTAAGGAGAGGTGAGACCCAGTACTTC	CASSLRRGETQYF
TRBV11-3	TRBD1	TRBJ1-1	NA	TGTGCCAGCAGCCCAAAGGACAGGGGGGAGACTGAAGCTTTCTTT	CASSPKDRGETEAFF
TRBV19	NA	TRBJ2-5	NA	TGTGCCAGTAGTCCTGGGACGCGGGGAGAGACCCAGTACTTC	CASSPGTRGETQYF
TRBV19	NA	TRBJ1-5	once	TGTGCCAGTAGTATAGGGGCAGGCAATCAGCCCCAGCATTTT	CASSIGAGNQPQHF
TRBV10-3	NA	TRBJ1-4	NA	TGTGCCATCAGGGGGGGAACTAATGAAAAACTGTTTTTT	CAIRGGTNEKLFF
TRBV6-2/TRBV6-3	NA	TRBJ2-1	NA	TGTGCCAGCAGTTCTAACTTCCAGGGGCTGCCCTACAATGAGCAGTTCTTC	CASSSNFQGLPYNEQFF
TRBV6-5	NA	TRBJ1-6	NA	TGTGCCAGCAGTTACAGGGCGGGAAATTCACCCCTCCACTTT	CASSYRAGNSPLHF
TRBV7-2	TRBD1	TRBJ2-7	NA	TGTGCCAGCAGCCCCGGGACAGGGATGTACGAGCAGTACTTC	CASSPGTGMYEQYF
TRBV2	NA	TRBJ1-3	NA	TGTGCCAGCAGTGATTCGACAGGAAGATTATATTTT	CASSDSTGRLYF
TRBV19	NA	TRBJ2-3	NA	TGTGCCAGTCAGTACAGGGTATCGGGCACAGATACGCAGTATTTT	CASQYRVSGTDTQYF
TRBV18	TRBD2	TRBJ2-1	NA	TGTGCCAGCTCACCACCGGGACTAGCGGGGGGGTTAAATGAGCAGTTCTTC	CASSPPGLAGGLNEQFF
TRBV3-1/TRBV3-2	TRBD1	TRBJ1-2	NA	TGTGCCAGCAGCCAAGCAACCGGGACAGGGTCGAGCTATGGCTACACCTTC	CASSQATGTGSSYGYTF
TRBV11-3	TRBD1	TRBJ2-7	NA	TGTGCCAGCAGCTTAGATGGACAGGCTAATTACGAGCAGTACTTC	CASSLDGQANYEQYF
TRBV6-5	NA	TRBJ2-7	NA	TGTGCCAGCAGTTACTCAAGGGGAATTCCCTACGAGCAGTACTTC	CASSYSRGIPYEQYF
TRBV19	TRBD2	TRBJ2-1	once	TGTGCCAGTATACCTGGGAGGGGCACCTACAATGAGCAGTTCTTC	CASIPGRGTYNEQFF
TRBV7-9	NA	TRBJ1-4	once	TGTGCCAGCAGCCCTCTGTTACAGCTAAATGAAAAACTGTTTTTT	CASSPLLQLNEKLFF
TRBV19	TRBD2	TRBJ2-2	NA	TGTGCCAGTAGTAGGACTAGCGGCTACACCGGGGAGCTGTTTTTT	CASSRTSGYTGELFF
TRBV3-1/TRBV3-2	NA	TRBJ2-3	once	TGTGCCAGCAGGGCGGAGGGCACAGATACGCAGTATTTT	CASRAEGTDTQYF
TRBV9	NA	TRBJ2-3	NA	TGTGCCAGCTCCGGGGAGCTTGATACGCAGTATTTT	CASSGELDTQYF
TRBV10-3	NA	TRBJ1-2	NA	TGTGCCATCAGTGTTGGACAGAACTATGGCTACACCTTC	CAISVGQNYGYTF
TRBV2	TRBD1	TRBJ2-3	NA	TGTGCCACCGCCGGGACAGGGGAGGATACGCAGTATTTT	CATAGTGEDTQYF
TRBV21-1	NA	TRBJ1-3	NA	TGTGCCAGCAGCGACAGGGGTCGAAACACCATATATTTT	CASSDRGRNTIYF
TRBV2	TRBD1	TRBJ1-1	NA	TGTGCCAGCACCGAGGGACAGACGGGTGGAGCTTTCTTT	CASTEGQTGGAFF
TRBV4-2	NA	TRBJ1-1	once	TGTGCCAGCAGTTCAAGCGGGGGGCCCACTGAAGCTTTCTTT	CASSSSGGPTEAFF
TRBV14	TRBD1	TRBJ1-6	NA	TGTGCCAGCAGCCCGTTGGACAGGGGAACCAATTCACCCCTCCACTTT	CASSPLDRGTNSPLHF
TRBV4-1	NA	TRBJ1-5	NA	TGCGCCAGCAGCCAAGATAAAGGAGAAGCACGACAGCCCCAGCATTTT	CASSQDKGEARQPQHF
TRBV7-6	TRBD1	TRBJ1-2	NA	TGTGCCAGCAGCTCGAACAGAAGGACAGGAACCTTCTATGGCTACACCTTC	CASSSNRRTGTFYGYTF
TRBV5-1	TRBD2	TRBJ2-1	once	TGCGCCAGCAGCACTGGGACTAGCCTCAATGAGCAGTTCTTC	CASSTGTSLNEQFF
TRBV7-8	TRBD2	TRBJ2-7	NA	TGTGCCAGCAGCTTGGCTAGCGGGAGCTACGAGCAGTACTTC	CASSLASGSYEQYF
TRBV4-3	TRBD2	TRBJ2-4	NA	TGCGCCAGCAGCCAAGATTGGGACGCCGGGAGGCAAAACATTCAGTACTTC	CASSQDWDAGRQNIQYF
TRBV7-2	NA	TRBJ2-7	NA	TGTGCCAGCAGCTCCCTGATAACCGGGACACATTACGAGCAGTACTTC	CASSSLITGTHYEQYF
TRBV19	NA	TRBJ1-3	NA	TGTGCCAGTATTTCGTTGGGAGAACCTGGAAACACCATATATTTT	CASISLGEPGNTIYF
TRBV11-1	TRBD1	TRBJ1-1	NA	TGTGCCAGCAGCTTAGACAGGGGATACACTGAAGCTTTCTTT	CASSLDRGYTEAFF
TRBV30	TRBD2	TRBJ2-7	NA	TGTGCCTGGGGGCGGGAGCACTCCTACGAGCAGTACTTC	CAWGREHSYEQYF
TRBV10-3	NA	TRBJ1-1	NA	TGTGCCATCGGGGGGGCAGGGGACTTGAACACTGAAGCTTTCTTT	CAIGGAGDLNTEAFF
TRBV25-1	NA	TRBJ1-1	NA	TGTGCCAGCAGTGGGCCGGCAGGGCGAGGGAACACTGAAGCTTTCTTT	CASSGPAGRGNTEAFF
TRBV18	TRBD2	TRBJ2-1	NA	TGTGCCAGCTCCCGGGCGGGAGGAAGGGAGTCCTACAATGAGCAGTTCTTC	CASSRAGGRESYNEQFF
TRBV5-4	TRBD2	TRBJ2-5	few	TGTGCCAGCCGGGGCGGGGGGCCGATCGGGGAAGGGACCCAGTACTTC	CASRGGGPIGEGTQYF
TRBV20-1	TRBD1	TRBJ2-7	NA	TGCAGTGCTAGTTCCATCCCCGGGACAGATTCCTACGAGCAGTACTTC	CSASSIPGTDSYEQYF
TRBV19	TRBD1	TRBJ1-2	NA	TGTGCCAGTAGTCTACGGACAGGGGATGGCTACACCTTC	CASSLRTGDGYTF
TRBV10-3	TRBD1	TRBJ1-1	NA	TGTGCCATCAGTGAGTCGAACAGGGGAAACACTGAAGCTTTCTTT	CAISESNRGNTEAFF
TRBV5-6	TRBD1	TRBJ2-3	NA	TGTGCCAGCAGCTTGACAGGGGCCACAGATACGCAGTATTTT	CASSLTGATDTQYF
TRBV7-2	NA	TRBJ1-2	NA	TGTGCCAGCAGCTTAGTGACTTTTAACTATGGCTACACCTTC	CASSLVTFNYGYTF
TRBV9	NA	TRBJ2-2	NA	TGTGCCAGCAGCCCTTCCGGACTGGACACCGGGGAGCTGTTTTTT	CASSPSGLDTGELFF
TRBV5-1	TRBD1	TRBJ1-2	once	TGCGCCAGCAGCTCAACCGGGACAGCACACTATGGCTACACCTTC	CASSSTGTAHYGYTF
TRBV6-5	NA	TRBJ1-1	NA	TGTGCCAGCACCGGGTACAGGCTTGAAGCTTTCTTT	CASTGYRLEAFF
TRBV9	NA	TRBJ2-5	NA	TGTGCCAGCAGCCCTGGGCAGGGTCGGACCCAGTACTTC	CASSPGQGRTQYF
TRBV12-5	TRBD1	TRBJ2-3	NA	TGTGCTAGTGGACCTGGACAGGGGGCCGGTCCAGATACGCAGTATTTT	CASGPGQGAGPDTQYF
TRBV4-1	TRBD2	TRBJ2-2	NA	TGCGCCAGCAGCCACATACTAGCGGGGAAGAACACCGGGGAGCTGTTTTTT	CASSHILAGKNTGELFF
TRBV19	TRBD1	TRBJ1-1	NA	TGTGCCAGTAGAGGGGGACAGGGACGAATGAACACTGAAGCTTTCTTT	CASRGGQGRMNTEAFF
TRBV7-9	TRBD1	TRBJ1-5	once	TGTGCCAGCAGCCACGACAGGGGACCCAATCAGCCCCAGCATTTT	CASSHDRGPNQPQHF
TRBV11-1	NA	TRBJ2-1	NA	TGTGCCAGCAGCTTCTTCCGCTCCTACAATGAGCAGTTCTTC	CASSFFRSYNEQFF
TRBV4-3	TRBD1	TRBJ2-7	NA	TGCGCCAGCAGCCACGGGACAGGGTCCTACGAGCAGTACTTC	CASSHGTGSYEQYF
TRBV9	NA	TRBJ1-2	NA	TGTGCCAGCAGCCCAACCGGTTTAGGACTCTATGGCTACACCTTC	CASSPTGLGLYGYTF
TRBV5-4	NA	TRBJ2-3	NA	TGTGCCAGCAGCTTGGGATCTACAGGGACAGATACGCAGTATTTT	CASSLGSTGTDTQYF
TRBV30	NA	TRBJ1-1	few	TGTGCCTGGGGGGGGAGGGTACCATTGAACACTGAAGCTTTCTTT	CAWGGRVPLNTEAFF
TRBV6-5	TRBD1	TRBJ2-7	once	TGTGCCAGCACCCGGGGACAGGGAAGCTACGAGCAGTACTTC	CASTRGQGSYEQYF
TRBV3-1/TRBV3-2	NA	TRBJ1-4	once	TGTGCCAGCAGCCAAGTTCTCGGGGTCTCTAATGAAAAACTGTTTTTT	CASSQVLGVSNEKLFF
TRBV19	NA	TRBJ1-2	NA	TGTGCCAGTAGTACCTCGGGGCAGGGGAGGGACGGCTACACCTTC	CASSTSGQGRDGYTF